Below, 32 T cell receptor beta chains from the same sample are listed, as sequenced in a study of blood T cells in healthy people across ages (dated by TCRdb to the mid-2010s). Library method: 5' RACE. Sequencing took place on an Illumina HiSeq 2500. A second PCR of roughly 7 to 11 cycles was performed with a sample-barcoded 5' primer and a J-beta primer mix. Using fastp trimming at Q25 and MiXCR clonotype assembly, TCRdb reanalyzed the public sequencing data and kept in-frame beta chains. Identical CDR3 proteins give one entry, which carries the most common genes and DNA. This sample lists more than 1.4 million distinct CDR3 sequences; approximately 40% were detected once. Roughly 7.9% of the sample comes from the top ten. Sequenced input: blood. The receptors derive from a woman between 18 and 29 years old in good health.

This rearrangement joins TRBV7-9 to TRBJ2-5, with 10 bases lining up with TRBD1. Trimming at V came to 5 bases and at J to 5 bases, leaving 11 bases not matched to a gene. In germline, CDR1 is SEHNR, CDR2 FQNEAQ (reference sequence). The CDR3 spans 16 residues. As DNA, the CDR3 is TGTGCCAGCAGCCCCCGGACAGGGGGTAAATCGGAGACCCAGTACTTC. Protein: CASSPRTGGKSETQYF.

This clonotype has just a few counts. This chain joins TRBV10-3 and TRBJ2-7; D call uncertain. Germline assignment: CDR1 ENHRY and CDR2 SYGVKD. V lost 0 bases and J lost 7, with 16 bases in between. CDR3 length: 15 residues. CDR3 DNA: TGTGCCATCAGTGAGTCGACGCAGCATTTGGGGGAGCAGTACTTC. Its protein is CAISESTQHLGEQYF.

In its sample, this clonotype was seen a few times. The chain is built from TRBV29-1 and TRBJ2-7; 7 bases are a match to TRBD1. J lost 3 bases, V lost 6 bases, and 14 bases had no gene match. CDR1 is SQVTM, CDR2 ANQGSEA, per germline. This CDR3 is 15 amino acids long. In DNA form, the CDR3 reads TGCAGCGTAGTTGACAGGGTCGTACCGGGCTACGAGCAGTACTTC. It codes for CSVVDRVVPGYEQYF.

This clonotype has only one observation. The chain links TRBV18 to TRBJ1-3, with 10 bases that match TRBD1. The CDR3 has 16 amino acids. The ends lost 2 bases at V and 3 bases at J; junction bases unmatched: 4. Germline assignment: CDR1 KGHSH and CDR2 LQKENI. CDR3 bases: TGTGCCAGCTCACCAGACAGGGGGCCTGTTGGAAACACCATATATTTT. It codes for CASSPDRGPVGNTIYF.

This chain connects TRBV10-3 to TRBJ2-7; 7 bases fit TRBD1. J gave up 6 bases and V 6 bases, and 8 bases lay outside the gene matches. In germline, CDR1 is ENHRY, CDR2 SYGVKD. This CDR3 spans 13 amino acids. The CDR3: CAISGGQAGEQYF. As DNA, the CDR3 is TGTGCCATCAGCGGTGGACAGGCGGGCGAGCAGTACTTC.

This clonotype has a handful of counts. This sequence joins TRBV27 and TRBJ1-6; TRBD1 is a possible D gene (6 bases). Trimming pared 6 bases from V and 6 bases from J, leaving 12 bases between. The CDR3 is made up of 14 amino acids. Per the germline V gene, CDR1 is MNHEY and CDR2 is SMNVEV (reference sequence). CDR3 sequence reads: CASRTQGSNSPLHF. CDR3 DNA sequence: TGTGCCAGCAGGACACAGGGATCTAATTCACCCCTCCACTTT.

This clonotype has a handful of counts. V gene TRBV12-3 or TRBV12-4 combines with J gene TRBJ1-2; a possible D gene is TRBD1 (5 bases). CDR3 length equals 15 residues. Trimming left V 0 bases short and J 8 bases short, with 16 bases between. As DNA, the CDR3 is TGTGCCAGCAGTTTAGCGCGGGGCGGTTATATAGGCTACACCTTC. Translated, it gives CASSLARGGYIGYTF.

This clonotype appeared a few times. The J gene is TRBJ2-5, the V gene TRBV5-1; TRBD2 aligns across 7 bases. The J segment lost 11 bases and the V segment lost 3 bases, leaving 19 bases of the junction unmatched. CDR1 and CDR2 from the germline V gene are SGHRS and YFSETQ. The CDR3 runs 16 residues. CDR3 sequence (DNA): TGCGCCAGCAGCTCGTGGGGGGGTAGCTCCTACAATGAGCAGTACTTC. Translated, it gives CASSSWGGSSYNEQYF.

This clonotype has more than one count but fewer than ten. The V call is TRBV20-1, the J call TRBJ2-3; TRBD2 aligns across 8 bases. Unmatched junction bases numbered 13, after V lost 0 bases and J lost 5 bases. CDR3 size: 17 residues. Germline V gene sequence: CDR1 DFQATT, CDR2 SNEGSKA (reference sequence). CDR3 sequence reads: CSARDTSGNLALDTQYF. The DNA of the CDR3 is TGCAGTGCTAGAGATACTAGCGGAAACCTAGCACTAGATACGCAGTATTTT.

This clonotype has more than one count but fewer than ten. This chain connects TRBV10-3 to TRBJ2-7, with TRBD1 matching 7 bases. The CDR3 contains 15 residues. CDR1 and CDR2 from the germline V gene are ENHRY and SYGVKD. V lost 3 bases, J lost 2 bases, and 7 bases stayed unmatched. The CDR3: CAISEGGVRAYEQYF. The CDR3 bases are TGTGCCATCAGTGAAGGGGGCGTCCGGGCCTACGAGCAGTACTTC.

This chain connects TRBV9 to TRBJ2-1; the match to TRBD2 covers 9 bases. V lost 2 bases to trimming and J lost 10 bases; unmatched junction nucleotides: 13. CDR3 length: 16 residues. Germline lookup yields CDR1 SGDLS and CDR2 YYNGEE. The DNA of the CDR3 is TGTGCCAGCAGCGTTAGGGTAGCGGGAGTTGGGGGAGAGCAGTTCTTC. Amino acids: CASSVRVAGVGGEQFF. Based on the CDR3 plus reference TRBV9 and TRBJ2-1, the full variable domain is DSGVTQTPKHLITATGQRVTLRCSPRSGDLSVYWYQQSLDQGLQFLIQYYNGEERAKGNILERFSAQQFPDLHSELNLSSLELGDSALYFCASSVRVAGVGGEQFFGPGTRLTVL.

The chain couples TRBV6-2 or TRBV6-3 to TRBJ2-7; 11 nucleotides align to TRBD2. The CDR3 extends over 11 amino acids. In germline, CDR1 is MNHEY, CDR2 SVGEGT. V gave up 6 bases and J gave up 11 bases; unmatched junction bases: 3. The CDR3 DNA is TGTGCCAGCAGGCAGGGACTAGCGGAGTACTTC. This translates into CASRQGLAEYF.

This sequence joins TRBV2 and TRBJ2-4; 14 bases are shared with TRBD2. The CDR3 runs 16 residues. Germline V lookup: CDR1 SNHLY, CDR2 FYNNEI. V lost 9 bases, J lost 13 bases, and 17 bases stayed unmatched. The CDR3 bases are TGTGCCAGTTCCGGGACTAGCGGGAGAAAAGGTGGGGAGCAGTACTTC. The encoded protein is CASSGTSGRKGGEQYF.

The chain links TRBV29-1 to TRBJ1-5, with D uncertain. CDR3 length equals 14 residues. V lost 5 bases, J lost 3 bases, and 14 bases lay in between. Looked up from germline, CDR1 is SQVTM and CDR2 is ANQGSEA. Here the CDR3 reads CSVSGSTNNQPQHF. The CDR3 DNA reads TGCAGCGTTTCGGGCAGCACAAACAATCAGCCCCAGCATTTT.

This clonotype was found a few times. This sequence joins TRBV20-1 and TRBJ2-7, with 7 bases identical to TRBD2. The CDR3 covers 11 residues. V dropped 6 bases and J dropped 6; count of bases not matched to a gene: 5. Per the germline V gene, CDR1 is DFQATT and CDR2 is SNEGSKA (reference sequence). This chain's CDR3 is CSAPTSSEQYF. CDR3 DNA: TGCAGTGCGCCGACTAGCTCCGAGCAGTACTTC.

The chain joins TRBV20-1 to TRBJ2-3, with TRBD2 matching over 12 bases. Trimming took 3 bases from V and 0 from J; bases not matched to a gene: 7. The CDR3 extends over 17 amino acids. Germline V lookup: CDR1 DFQATT, CDR2 SNEGSKA (reference sequence). In nucleotides, the CDR3 is TGCAGTGCTAGGGGGGTTGGACTAGCGGGAAGCACAGATACGCAGTATTTT. This translates into CSARGVGLAGSTDTQYF.

The chain uses TRBV7-9 and TRBJ2-7; no definite D call. Between the trimmed V and J ends, which lost 1 base and 0 bases, there was a span of 10 bases. The CDR3 spans 15 residues. Germline lookup yields CDR1 SEHNR and CDR2 FQNEAQ (reference sequence). CDR3 bases: TGTGCCAGCAGCTTAGTTGGGTCCCCCTCCTACGAGCAGTACTTC. Amino acids: CASSLVGSPSYEQYF.

This clonotype has ten or more counts. The chain couples TRBV20-1 to TRBJ2-5, with D perhaps matching TRBD1 (6 bases). CDR1 and CDR2 (germline): DFQATT, SNEGSKA (reference sequence). CDR3 size: 13 residues. The CDR3: CSPRDIFQETQYF. CDR3 nucleotides: TGCAGCCCCCGGGACATATTCCAAGAGACCCAGTACTTC.

The rearrangement joins TRBV4-2 to TRBJ2-2; D is uncertain. This CDR3 region has 16 residues. The germline CDR1 and CDR2 sequences are LGHNA and YNFKEQ. The ends were cut back, 1 base at V and 4 bases at J, with 13 bases in the middle. The chain's CDR3 is CASSQAQTQITGELFF. In nucleotides, the CDR3 is TGTGCCAGCAGCCAAGCCCAGACTCAGATCACCGGGGAGCTGTTTTTT.

J is TRBJ2-3 and V is TRBV27; the D gene is possibly TRBD2 (6 bases). Trimming removed 4 bases from V and 2 bases from J, with 13 bases in between. This CDR3 has 15 amino acids. CDR1 and CDR2 (germline): MNHEY, SMNVEV (reference sequence). The CDR3 loop reads CASSSLGGYTDTQYF. The CDR3 region has the DNA TGTGCCAGCAGTTCCCTGGGGGGATACACAGATACGCAGTATTTT.

CDR3 nucleotide sequence: TGCGCCAGCAGTGTGTTACAGGCTGGCACAGATACGCAGTATTTT. As protein: CASSVLQAGTDTQYF. The rearrangement joins TRBV10-1 to TRBJ2-3, with D maybe TRBD1 (5 bases). Germline V gene sequence: CDR1 WNHNN, CDR2 SYGVQD (reference sequence). Trimming left V 4 bases short and J 1 base short, with 12 bases between. There are 15 residues in the CDR3.

In this sample, this clonotype turned up a few times. This chain links TRBV20-1 with TRBJ2-1; D may be TRBD1 or TRBD2 (5 bases each). The CDR3 spans 11 residues. V lost 6 bases, J lost 9 bases, and 12 bases lay in between. CDR1 and CDR2 from the germline V gene are DFQATT and SNEGSKA (reference sequence). In DNA form, the CDR3 reads TGCAGTGCGGACCGGGGCCCTGAGCAGTTCTTC. This codes for CSADRGPEQFF.

V usage is TRBV7-9 and J usage is TRBJ1-3; D call uncertain. V gave up 0 bases and J gave up 0 bases, with 6 bases separating them. In germline, CDR1 is SEHNR, CDR2 FQNEAQ (reference sequence). The CDR3 spans 15 residues. CDR3 sequence: CASSLAGFSGNTIYF. The CDR3 DNA reads TGTGCCAGCAGCTTAGCTGGTTTCTCTGGAAACACCATATATTTT.

There are a few counts of this clonotype. The V call is TRBV27, the J call TRBJ1-1; D call uncertain. The CDR3 runs 14 residues. The V end lost 3 bases, the J end lost 1 base, and 9 bases lay between the germline ends. The germline V gene encodes CDR1 MNHEY and CDR2 SMNVEV (reference sequence). The CDR3 loop reads CASSFFVGNTEAFF. The DNA for the CDR3 is TGTGCCAGCAGTTTCTTTGTAGGGAACACTGAAGCTTTCTTT.

The chain is built from TRBV12-3 or TRBV12-4 and TRBJ1-1, with D unresolved. Trimming removed 5 bases at V and 11 bases at J, with 12 bases between. The CDR3 totals 11 residues. The CDR3 sequence is CASSKRGPAFF. Written as DNA, the CDR3 is TGTGCCAGCAGTAAAAGAGGGCCGGCTTTCTTT.

The chain employs TRBV20-1 and TRBJ2-7; 7 bases match TRBD1. V lost 3 bases and J lost 1; bases outside the gene matches: 6. The CDR3 runs 14 residues. Germline CDR1 is DFQATT and CDR2 is SNEGSKA (reference sequence). This CDR3 is CSARDRDRSYEQYF. The DNA for the CDR3 is TGCAGTGCTAGGGACCGGGACAGATCCTACGAGCAGTACTTC.

This clonotype was seen more than once but under ten times. The chain uses TRBV21-1 and TRBJ2-4; TRBD2, the table's D call, was not compared with the DNA. The J call may be incorrect, as the DNA end agrees better with TRBJ2-7. TRBV21-1 is classified as a pseudogene. This CDR3 is 10 amino acids long. Here the CDR3 reads CAPSGNEQYF. The CDR3 DNA reads TGTGCCCCCTCGGGGAACGAGCAGTACTTC.

This rearrangement joins TRBV6-5 to TRBJ2-5; weak D call: TRBD2 (6 bases). V was cut by 11 bases and J by 11 bases, with 18 bases left in between. Germline CDR1 MNHEY, CDR2 SVGAGI. This CDR3 contains 11 residues. CDR3 in amino acids: CAGGTGNEQYF. The CDR3 DNA reads as TGTGCCGGGGGGACCGGCAATGAGCAGTACTTC.

This clonotype was seen only a few times. The rearrangement links TRBV20-1 to TRBJ2-3, with 10 bases lining up with TRBD2. CDR1 and CDR2 from the germline V gene are DFQATT and SNEGSKA (reference sequence). The V segment lost 5 bases and the J segment 0 bases; nucleotides outside the gene matches: 5. The CDR3 contains 15 residues. CDR3 region: CSAGGGLASTDTQYF. In DNA, the CDR3 is TGCAGTGCTGGGGGGGGACTAGCGAGCACAGATACGCAGTATTTT.

This clonotype was seen a few times. The V and J genes are TRBV19 and TRBJ2-1; D remains ambiguous. V lost 5 bases, J lost 10 bases, and 18 bases lay in between. This CDR3 region has 14 residues. The germline V gene encodes CDR1 LNHDA and CDR2 SQIVND (reference sequence). In DNA, the CDR3 is TGTGCCAGTAGTGACCCGGGCCTCATACGGGAGCAGTTCTTC. Amino acid sequence: CASSDPGLIREQFF.

V is TRBV7-2 and J is TRBJ1-5; tentative D call: TRBD1 (5 bases). V was pared by 3 bases and J by 3 bases, with 12 bases between. Germline CDR1 and CDR2: SGHTA and FQGNSA. The CDR3 is 15 residues long. DNA of the CDR3: TGTGCCAGCAGCTTCGCCGGGACGGCCAATCAGCCCCAGCATTTT. Protein sequence: CASSFAGTANQPQHF.

Comments on this clonotype: Sequence at one end of the junction differs from germline and may be a read error. The chain is built from TRBV5-1 and TRBJ2-3, with D tentatively TRBD2 (5 bases). The CDR3 is 15 amino acids. CDR1 SGHRS and CDR2 YFSETQ come from the germline V gene. This CDR3 is CASSLGGSGSDAQYF. The CDR3, as DNA: TGCGCCAGCAGCTTGGGGGGAAGCGGTTCAGATGCGCAGTATTTT.